A selection of T cell receptor beta chains follows, all from one sample in a study of beta chain features in type 1 diabetes. Measured with immunoSEQ multiplex PCR; TCRdb has only the in-frame clones, and not every one. This table has about 120,000 clones, 17% appearing once. What was sequenced was central memory CD4+ T cells from blood. The receptors stem from a man aged 18 to 29 with type 1 diabetes. CDR3s include the opening cysteine and the closing phenylalanine or tryptophan. Fields, in order: J gene, V gene, CDR3 length, clone size, D gene, CDR3 protein, CDR3 DNA. D genes are given only for firm matches. Clone size is given for some rows only: seen once, a few or many times, or a class if the clone is expanded.

j_gene: TRBJ2-2; v_gene: TRBV29-1; len: 15; abundance: many; d_gene: .; CDR3aa: CSVVAGAMNTGELFF; CDR3nt: TGCAGCGTTGTCGCTGGGGCGATGAACACCGGGGAGCTGTTTTTT
j_gene: TRBJ2-3; v_gene: TRBV7-3; len: 16; abundance: .; d_gene: .; CDR3aa: CASSLGGAFSTDTQYF; CDR3nt: TGTGCCAGCAGCCTAGGTGGGGCGTTTAGCACAGATACGCAGTATTTT
j_gene: TRBJ2-7; v_gene: TRBV4-1; len: 14; abundance: .; d_gene: .; CDR3aa: CASSFIGAQGEQYF; CDR3nt: TGCGCCAGCAGCTTCATCGGCGCGCAGGGCGAGCAGTACTTC
j_gene: TRBJ2-3; v_gene: TRBV7-2; len: 14; abundance: .; d_gene: TRBD2; CDR3aa: CASSSTGLAGTQYF; CDR3nt: TGTGCCAGCAGCTCAACGGGACTAGCGGGTACGCAGTATTTT
j_gene: TRBJ2-5; v_gene: TRBV25-1; len: 17; abundance: .; d_gene: TRBD2; CDR3aa: CASSPGPGTSISETQYF; CDR3nt: TGTGCCAGCAGTCCCGGCCCCGGGACTAGTATTAGCGAGACCCAGTACTTC
j_gene: TRBJ2-2; v_gene: TRBV5-1; len: 16; abundance: .; d_gene: .; CDR3aa: CASSPGLIANTGELFF; CDR3nt: TGCGCCAGCAGCCCGGGACTCATAGCGAACACCGGGGAGCTGTTTTTT
j_gene: TRBJ2-1; v_gene: TRBV19; len: 14; abundance: .; d_gene: .; CDR3aa: CASGAGSSYNEQFF; CDR3nt: TGTGCCAGTGGGGCCGGGAGCTCCTACAATGAGCAGTTCTTC
j_gene: TRBJ1-6; v_gene: TRBV9; len: 14; abundance: .; d_gene: TRBD1; CDR3aa: CASRGQGQNSPLHF; CDR3nt: TGTGCCAGCAGGGGACAGGGACAAAATTCACCCCTCCACTTT
j_gene: TRBJ1-1; v_gene: TRBV5-1; len: 16; abundance: .; d_gene: .; CDR3aa: CASRTLGGSTNTEAFF; CDR3nt: TGCGCCAGCAGGACTTTGGGGGGCAGTACGAACACTGAAGCTTTCTTT
j_gene: TRBJ1-4; v_gene: TRBV25-1; len: 12; abundance: many; d_gene: .; CDR3aa: CASQRGDEKLFF; CDR3nt: TGTGCCAGCCAGAGGGGAGATGAAAAACTGTTTTTT
j_gene: TRBJ2-1; v_gene: TRBV7-2; len: 15; abundance: few; d_gene: .; CDR3aa: CASSLARALYNEQFF; CDR3nt: TGTGCCAGCAGCTTAGCACGGGCGCTATACAATGAGCAGTTCTTC
j_gene: TRBJ2-5; v_gene: TRBV5-1; len: 13; abundance: few; d_gene: .; CDR3aa: CASSLAGTETQYF; CDR3nt: TGCGCCAGCAGCTTGGCAGGGACGGAGACCCAGTACTTC
j_gene: TRBJ2-3; v_gene: TRBV18; len: 16; abundance: .; d_gene: TRBD2; CDR3aa: CASSPTSGLSTDTQYF; CDR3nt: TGTGCCAGCTCACCGACTAGCGGCCTTAGCACAGATACGCAGTATTTT
j_gene: TRBJ2-7; v_gene: TRBV7-9; len: 13; abundance: many; d_gene: TRBD1; CDR3aa: CASSSGQGKGEYF; CDR3nt: TGTGCCAGCAGCTCGGGACAGGGAAAGGGGGAGTACTTC
j_gene: TRBJ2-7; v_gene: TRBV2; len: 16; abundance: .; d_gene: TRBD1; CDR3aa: CASSGQGRGDSYEQYF; CDR3nt: TGTGCCAGCAGTGGACAGGGTAGGGGTGACTCCTACGAGCAGTACTTC
j_gene: TRBJ2-5; v_gene: TRBV23-1; len: 15; abundance: few; d_gene: .; CDR3aa: CASSQARGRSEAQYF; CDR3nt: TGCGCCAGCAGTCAAGCCCGGGGGCGCTCTGAGGCCCAGTACTTC
j_gene: TRBJ1-6; v_gene: TRBV5-1; len: 15; abundance: .; d_gene: .; CDR3aa: CASSLGGHGDSPLHF; CDR3nt: TGCGCCAGCAGCTTGGGCGGACATGGGGATTCACCCCTCCACTTT
j_gene: TRBJ2-5; v_gene: TRBV10-3; len: 14; abundance: .; d_gene: .; CDR3aa: CAISEGGLQETQYF; CDR3nt: TGTGCCATCAGTGAAGGGGGGCTCCAAGAGACCCAGTACTTC
j_gene: TRBJ2-5; v_gene: TRBV18; len: 14; abundance: few; d_gene: .; CDR3aa: CASSPRRAQETQYF; CDR3nt: TGTGCCAGCTCCCCTCGTAGAGCTCAAGAGACCCAGTACTTC
j_gene: TRBJ2-4; v_gene: TRBV5-1; len: 14; abundance: few; d_gene: .; CDR3aa: CASSLSGSGYIQYF; CDR3nt: TGCGCCAGCAGCTTGTCAGGTTCTGGCTACATTCAGTACTTC
j_gene: TRBJ1-1; v_gene: TRBV7-2; len: 13; abundance: .; d_gene: TRBD1; CDR3aa: CASSIQGGTEAFF; CDR3nt: TGTGCCAGCAGTATACAGGGGGGAACTGAAGCTTTCTTT
j_gene: TRBJ2-1; v_gene: TRBV5-4; len: 16; abundance: .; d_gene: .; CDR3aa: CASSSSQNRDSNEQFF; CDR3nt: TGTGCCAGCAGCAGCTCTCAAAACCGGGACTCCAATGAGCAGTTCTTC
j_gene: TRBJ2-1; v_gene: TRBV7-2; len: 13; abundance: .; d_gene: .; CDR3aa: CASSDYLRNEQFF; CDR3nt: TGTGCCAGCAGCGATTACCTCCGGAATGAGCAGTTCTTC
j_gene: TRBJ1-4; v_gene: TRBV28; len: 14; abundance: .; d_gene: TRBD1; CDR3aa: CARGSDRAYEKLFF; CDR3nt: TGTGCCAGGGGATCGGACAGGGCATATGAAAAACTGTTTTTT
j_gene: TRBJ2-1; v_gene: TRBV30; len: 15; abundance: few; d_gene: TRBD2; CDR3aa: CAWAPGGSSYNEQFF; CDR3nt: TGTGCCTGGGCCCCGGGGGGGAGCTCCTACAATGAGCAGTTCTTC
j_gene: TRBJ2-5; v_gene: TRBV29-1; len: 14; abundance: few; d_gene: .; CDR3aa: CSGPLAFPGETQYF; CDR3nt: TGCAGCGGTCCCCTCGCCTTCCCCGGGGAGACCCAGTACTTC
j_gene: TRBJ2-6; v_gene: TRBV11-2; len: 10; abundance: .; d_gene: .; CDR3aa: CALGTNVLTF; CDR3nt: TGTGCCCTCGGGACCAACGTCCTGACTTTC
j_gene: TRBJ1-5; v_gene: TRBV29-1; len: 16; abundance: .; d_gene: .; CDR3aa: CSVTLGQSYSNQPQHF; CDR3nt: TGCAGCGTCACCCTGGGGCAGTCCTATAGCAATCAGCCCCAGCATTTT
j_gene: TRBJ1-5; v_gene: TRBV30; len: 13; abundance: .; d_gene: .; CDR3aa: CAWSRALNQPQHF; CDR3nt: TGTGCCTGGAGTAGAGCCCTAAATCAGCCCCAGCATTTT
j_gene: TRBJ2-3; v_gene: TRBV7-2; len: 15; abundance: few; d_gene: .; CDR3aa: CASSLDRGSTDTQYF; CDR3nt: TGTGCCAGCAGCTTAGACCGCGGCTCCACAGATACGCAGTATTTT